The clone carrying this TCR beta chain was seen more than once but under ten times. Its antigen is not known. The CDR3 is made up of 12 amino acids. The V gene lost 5 bases and the J gene lost 2 bases, with 6 bases spanning the gap. Germline loops: CDR1 SGHTA, CDR2 FQGNSA. These data are taken from a study of T-cell reconstitution after alpha-beta-depleted transplantation in children. General study results and limits: T-cell counts and diversity at one year following transplant were attributed mainly to newly produced T cells.

Preparation of the TCRbeta library used unique molecular identifiers. TCRdb recomputed calls from the PCR reads with MiXCR, one row per CDR3 protein. The table lists 90,000 to 100,000 distinct CDR3 sequences, under 25% of them singletons, with roughly 23% in the top ten. This sequence was found in a boy between 2 and 10 years old with acute lymphoblastic leukemia, due to receive a stem cell transplant. The source material was PBMCs, sampled before TCRalphabeta/CD19-depleted stem cell transplant. The chain links TRBV7-2 to TRBJ2-5; no clear D. The CDR3 DNA is TGTGCCAGCAGCACCCTTCAAGAGACCCAGTACTTC. It yields the protein CASSTLQETQYF.